In this sample, the clone carrying this TCR beta chain turned up a few times. No antigen is known for it. TCRdb recomputed calls from the RACE reads with MiXCR, one row per CDR3 protein. The data show tens of thousands of distinct CDR3 sequences, with 8.5% to 10% seen just once and approximately 16% held by the top ten. This entry comes from a study of human T cells and chemical hapten exposure. The study, taken as a whole, reports: Patch test score rose with PT1 expanded TCR count, significant at thresholds 8, 16 and 32, not 4.

Germline CDR1 and CDR2: SQVTM and ANQGSEA. The CDR3 spans 13 residues. V dropped 3 bases and J dropped 0 bases, with 8 bases sitting between them. Stated time point: patch test 2, 6 weeks after DPC sensitization. Treatment in this sample: therapeutic diphenylcyclopropenone sensitization with weekly scalp DPC. Blood collection took place prior to placing each patch test. The TCR comes from a woman between 40 and 55 years old with alopecia areata. Some clones in this sample may be carry-over from other donors' samples. This rearrangement joins TRBV29-1 to TRBJ1-1, with no clear D. Here the sequenced sample was whole blood, taken in connection with sensitization to the hapten diphenylcyclopropenone (DPC). The DNA of the CDR3 is TGCAGCGTTGAGGAGGGTATGAACACTGAAGCTTTCTTT. It codes for CSVEEGMNTEAFF. Supplemented by reference TRBV29-1 and TRBJ1-1, the full variable domain reads SAVISQKPSRDICQRGTSLTIQCQVDSQVTMMFWYRQQPGQSLTLIATANQGSEATYESGFVIDKFPISRPNLTFSTLTVSNMSPEDSSIYLCSVEEGMNTEAFFGQGTRLTVV.